This T cell receptor (beta chain) was captured by sequencing in a study of cytomegalovirus exposure and HLA in healthy donors. Clones were read by immunoSEQ multiplex PCR, and TCRdb kept only the in-frame ones, dropping some. Of under 350,000 clones in the sample, about 86% were seen once. V dropped 8 bases and J dropped 6; count of bases not matched to a gene: 15. Germline values: CDR1 SGHTA, CDR2 FQGNSA. The CDR3 contains 16 residues. This TCR came from a woman aged 18-30 years in good health and CMV-seronegative. The chain employs TRBV7-2 and TRBJ2-7; TRBD1 matches at 11 bases. Sequences were obtained from PBMCs. CDR3 protein: CASGNPGQGALGEQYF. CDR3 in DNA: TGTGCCAGCGGCAACCCAGGACAGGGGGCCTTGGGCGAGCAGTACTTC.